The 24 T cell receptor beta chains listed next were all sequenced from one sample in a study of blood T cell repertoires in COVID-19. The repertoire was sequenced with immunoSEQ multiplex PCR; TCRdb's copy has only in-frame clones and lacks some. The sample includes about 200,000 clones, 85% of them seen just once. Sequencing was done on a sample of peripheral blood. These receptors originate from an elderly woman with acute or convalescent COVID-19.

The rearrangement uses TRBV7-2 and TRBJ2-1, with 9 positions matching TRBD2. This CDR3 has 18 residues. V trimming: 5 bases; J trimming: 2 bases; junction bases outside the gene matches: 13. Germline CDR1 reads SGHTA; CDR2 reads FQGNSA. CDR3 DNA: TGTGCCAGCAGCGCCCCGGGACTAGCAACTGGGGCCTACAATGAGCAGTTCTTC. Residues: CASSAPGLATGAYNEQFF. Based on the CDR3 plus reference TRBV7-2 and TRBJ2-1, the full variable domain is GAGVSQSPSNKVTEKGKDVELRCDPISGHTALYWYRQSLGQGLEFLIYFQGNSAPDKSGLPSDRFSAERTGGSVSTLTIQRTQQEDSAVYLCASSAPGLATGAYNEQFFGPGTRLTVL.

This CDR3 is CASSQDWGVVSNEQFF. CDR3 nucleotides: TGCGCCAGCAGCCAAGATTGGGGCGTGGTCTCCAATGAGCAGTTCTTC. The chain uses TRBV4-3 and TRBJ2-1, with D perhaps TRBD1 (5 bases). The CDR3 extends over 16 amino acids. Per germline, CDR1 LGHNA and CDR2 YSLEER. Trimming took off 0 bases at V and 6 bases at J, with 15 bases between the two ends.

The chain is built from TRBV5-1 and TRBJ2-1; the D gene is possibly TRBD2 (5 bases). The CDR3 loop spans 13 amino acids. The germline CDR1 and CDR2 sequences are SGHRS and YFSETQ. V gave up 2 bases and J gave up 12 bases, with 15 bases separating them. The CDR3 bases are TGCGCCAGCAGCTTCGGGGTGACAATGAGGCAGTTCTTC. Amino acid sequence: CASSFGVTMRQFF.

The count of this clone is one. The CDR3 coding sequence is TGCGCCAGCAGGGAGGGACAGGGTATCAACGAGCAGTACTTC. It translates to CASREGQGINEQYF. The chain combines TRBV5-1 with TRBJ2-7; 9 nucleotides agree with TRBD1. The CDR3 totals 14 residues. Trimming cost V 5 bases and J 5 bases; bases outside gene matches: 8. The germline V gene encodes CDR1 SGHRS and CDR2 YFSETQ. The full variable domain, rest sourced from reference TRBV5-1 and TRBJ2-7, is KAGVTQTPRYLIKTRGQQVTLSCSPISGHRSVSWYQQTPGQGLQFLFEYFSETQRNKGNFPGRFSGRQFSNSRSEMNVSTLELGDSALYLCASREGQGINEQYFGPGTRLTVT.

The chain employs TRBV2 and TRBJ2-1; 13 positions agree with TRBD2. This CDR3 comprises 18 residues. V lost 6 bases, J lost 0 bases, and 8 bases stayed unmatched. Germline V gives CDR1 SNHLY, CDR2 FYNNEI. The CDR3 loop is CASSVGLAGASSYNEQFF. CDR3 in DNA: TGTGCCAGCAGCGTCGGACTAGCGGGGGCTAGCTCCTACAATGAGCAGTTCTTC.

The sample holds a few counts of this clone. CDR3 nucleotides: TGTGCCTGGTCCCACCTGGGGGGGGGCTACGAGCAGTACTTC. Residues: CAWSHLGGGYEQYF. The chain is built from TRBV30 and TRBJ2-7, with 7 bases lining up with TRBD2. Losses at the gene ends were 5 bases for V and 3 bases for J; bases not matched to a gene: 10. This CDR3 has 14 amino acids. From germline, CDR1 is GTSNPN and CDR2 SVGIG (reference sequence).

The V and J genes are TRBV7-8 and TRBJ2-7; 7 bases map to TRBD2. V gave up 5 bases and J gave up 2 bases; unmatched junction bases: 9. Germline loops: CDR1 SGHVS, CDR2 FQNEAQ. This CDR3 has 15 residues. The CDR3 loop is CASSIRGLVPYEQYF. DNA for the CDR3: TGTGCCAGCAGCATTAGAGGACTAGTCCCCTACGAGCAGTACTTC. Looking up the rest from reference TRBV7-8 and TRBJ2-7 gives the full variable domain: GAGVSQSPRYKVAKRGQDVALRCDPISGHVSLFWYQQALGQGPEFLTYFQNEAQLDKSGLPSDRFFAERPEGSVSTLKIQRTQQEDSAVYLCASSIRGLVPYEQYFGPGTRLTVT.

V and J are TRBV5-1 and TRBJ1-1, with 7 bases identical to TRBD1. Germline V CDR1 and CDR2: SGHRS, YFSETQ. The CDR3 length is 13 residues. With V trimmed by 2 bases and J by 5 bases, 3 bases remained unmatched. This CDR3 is CASSFQGETEAFF. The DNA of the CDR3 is TGCGCCAGCAGCTTTCAGGGGGAGACTGAAGCTTTCTTT.

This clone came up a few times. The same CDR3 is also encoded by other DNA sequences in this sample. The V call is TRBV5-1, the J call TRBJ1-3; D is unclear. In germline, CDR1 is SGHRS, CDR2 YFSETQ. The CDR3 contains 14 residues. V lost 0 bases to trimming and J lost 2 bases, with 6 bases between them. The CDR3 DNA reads TGCGCCAGCAGCTTGGCCGGGACTGGAAACACCATATATTTT. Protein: CASSLAGTGNTIYF.

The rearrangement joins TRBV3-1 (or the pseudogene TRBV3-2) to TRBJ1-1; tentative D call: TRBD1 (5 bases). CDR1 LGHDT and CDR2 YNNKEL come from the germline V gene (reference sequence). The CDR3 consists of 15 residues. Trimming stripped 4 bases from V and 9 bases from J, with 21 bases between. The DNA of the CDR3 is TGTGCCAGCAGCCCCCATCAGGTTTTTAGGACACAAGCTTTCTTT. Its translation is CASSPHQVFRTQAFF.

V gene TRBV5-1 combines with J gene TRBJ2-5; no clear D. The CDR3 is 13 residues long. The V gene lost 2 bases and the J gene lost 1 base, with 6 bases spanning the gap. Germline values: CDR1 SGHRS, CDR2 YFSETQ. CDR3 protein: CASSLSLQETQYF. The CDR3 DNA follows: TGCGCCAGCAGCTTAAGCCTCCAAGAGACCCAGTACTTC.

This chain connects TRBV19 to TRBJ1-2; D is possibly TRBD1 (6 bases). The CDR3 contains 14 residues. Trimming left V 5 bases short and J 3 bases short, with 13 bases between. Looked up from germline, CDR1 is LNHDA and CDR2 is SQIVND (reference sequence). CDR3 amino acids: CASSALTGYYGYTF. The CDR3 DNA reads TGTGCCAGTAGTGCGTTAACAGGGTACTATGGCTACACCTTC.

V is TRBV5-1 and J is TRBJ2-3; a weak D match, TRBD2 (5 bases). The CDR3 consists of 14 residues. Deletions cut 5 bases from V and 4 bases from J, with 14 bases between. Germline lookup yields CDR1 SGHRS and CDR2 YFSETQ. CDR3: CASSHGLSPDTQYF. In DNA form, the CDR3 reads TGCGCCAGCAGTCACGGACTCTCTCCAGATACGCAGTATTTT.

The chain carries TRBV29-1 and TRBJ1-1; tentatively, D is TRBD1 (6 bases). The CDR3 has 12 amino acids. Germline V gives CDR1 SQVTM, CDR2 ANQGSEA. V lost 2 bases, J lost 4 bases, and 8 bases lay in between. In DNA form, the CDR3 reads TGCAGCGTTGAACGCAGGGGCACTGAAGCTTTCTTT. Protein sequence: CSVERRGTEAFF.

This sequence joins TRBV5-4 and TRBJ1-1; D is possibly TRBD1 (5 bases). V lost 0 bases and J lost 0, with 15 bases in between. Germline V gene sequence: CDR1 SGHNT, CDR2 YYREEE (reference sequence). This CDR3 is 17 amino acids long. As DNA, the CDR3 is TGTGCCAGCAGCTTGGAGTCCCGACAGAGAATGAACACTGAAGCTTTCTTT. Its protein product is CASSLESRQRMNTEAFF.

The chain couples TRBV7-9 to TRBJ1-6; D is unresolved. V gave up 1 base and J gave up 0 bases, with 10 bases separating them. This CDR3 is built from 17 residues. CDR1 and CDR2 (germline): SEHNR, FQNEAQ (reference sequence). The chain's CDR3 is CASSLGSLSSYNSPLHF. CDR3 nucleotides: TGTGCCAGCAGCTTAGGTAGCCTGAGCTCCTATAATTCACCCCTCCACTTT.

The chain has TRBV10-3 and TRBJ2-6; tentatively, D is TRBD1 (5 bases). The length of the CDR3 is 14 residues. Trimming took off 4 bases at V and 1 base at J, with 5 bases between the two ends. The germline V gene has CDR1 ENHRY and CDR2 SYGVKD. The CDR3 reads CAISGQSGANVLTF. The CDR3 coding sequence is TGTGCCATCAGTGGACAGTCTGGGGCCAACGTCCTGACTTTC.

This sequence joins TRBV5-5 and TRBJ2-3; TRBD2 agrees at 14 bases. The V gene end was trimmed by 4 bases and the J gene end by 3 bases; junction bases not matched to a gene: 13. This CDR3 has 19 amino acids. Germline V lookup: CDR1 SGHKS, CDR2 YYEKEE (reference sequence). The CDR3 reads CASSVTRTGTSGRTDTQYF. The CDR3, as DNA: TGTGCCAGCAGCGTCACGAGAACTGGGACTAGCGGGAGAACAGATACGCAGTATTTT. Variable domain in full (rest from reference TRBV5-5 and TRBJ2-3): DAGVTQSPTHLIKTRGQQVTLRCSPISGHKSVSWYQQVLGQGPQFIFQYYEKEERGRGNFPDRFSARQFPNYSSELNVNALLLGDSALYLCASSVTRTGTSGRTDTQYFGPGTRLTVL.

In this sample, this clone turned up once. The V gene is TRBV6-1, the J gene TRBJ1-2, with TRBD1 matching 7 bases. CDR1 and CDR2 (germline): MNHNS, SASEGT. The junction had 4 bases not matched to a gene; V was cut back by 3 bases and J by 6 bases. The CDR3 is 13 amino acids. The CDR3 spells CASSDDRDDGYTF. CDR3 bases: TGTGCCAGCAGTGATGACAGGGATGATGGCTACACCTTC.

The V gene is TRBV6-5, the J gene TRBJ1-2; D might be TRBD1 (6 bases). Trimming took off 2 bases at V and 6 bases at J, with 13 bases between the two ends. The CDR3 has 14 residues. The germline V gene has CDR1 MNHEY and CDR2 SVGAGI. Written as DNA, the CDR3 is TGTGCCAGCAGTTACCAGGCACAGGGAGATGGCTACACCTTC. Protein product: CASSYQAQGDGYTF.

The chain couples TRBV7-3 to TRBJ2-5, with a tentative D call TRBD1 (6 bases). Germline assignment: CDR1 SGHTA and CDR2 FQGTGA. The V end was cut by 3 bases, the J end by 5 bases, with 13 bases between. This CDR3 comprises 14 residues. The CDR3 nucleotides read TGTGCCAGCAGCTTTAGTGGGGGCCGGGAGACCCAGTACTTC. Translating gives CASSFSGGRETQYF.

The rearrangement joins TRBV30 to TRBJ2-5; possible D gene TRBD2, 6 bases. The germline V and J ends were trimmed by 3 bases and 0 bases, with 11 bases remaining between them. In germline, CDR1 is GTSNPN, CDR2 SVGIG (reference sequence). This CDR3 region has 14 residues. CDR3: CAWSSRDYQETQYF. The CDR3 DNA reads TGTGCCTGGAGCTCCCGGGACTACCAAGAGACCCAGTACTTC.

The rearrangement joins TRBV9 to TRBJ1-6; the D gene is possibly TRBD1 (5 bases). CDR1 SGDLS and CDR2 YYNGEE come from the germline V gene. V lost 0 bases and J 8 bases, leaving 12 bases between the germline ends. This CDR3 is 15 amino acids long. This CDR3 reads CASSVDGAGHSPLHF. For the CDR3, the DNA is TGTGCCAGCAGCGTAGATGGGGCTGGCCATTCACCCCTCCACTTT. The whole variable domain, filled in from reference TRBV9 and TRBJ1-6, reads DSGVTQTPKHLITATGQRVTLRCSPRSGDLSVYWYQQSLDQGLQFLIQYYNGEERAKGNILERFSAQQFPDLHSELNLSSLELGDSALYFCASSVDGAGHSPLHFGNGTRLTVT.

The CDR3 DNA is TGTGCCAGTAACAGGGGGAATCAGCCCCAGCATTTT. Translation: CASNRGNQPQHF. This chain joins TRBV19 and TRBJ1-5; 8 bases agree with TRBD1. V lost 7 bases and J lost 4; bases outside the gene matches: 0. CDR1 and CDR2 (germline): LNHDA, SQIVND (reference sequence). The CDR3 length is 12 residues.